This TCR beta chain was sequenced during a study of CD8 T cells in Susac syndrome. On the study more broadly: When their blood was taken, the Susac syndrome patients had either not yet had any therapy, were taking corticosteroids, or were taking intravenous immunoglobulin alone.

The length of the CDR3 is 15 residues. Germline-derived CDR1 and CDR2 are SGHRS and YFSETQ. V trimming: 6 bases; J trimming: 2 bases; junction bases outside the gene matches: 10. After extraction with the RNeasy kit, about 0.45 to 1 ug of the RNA was reverse transcribed using random hexamers. Amplification of TCR beta CDR3 was carried out by immunoSEQ multiplex PCR, which covered 54 Vbeta and 13 Jbeta segments. TCRdb re-derived calls from the immunoSEQ multiplex PCR reads in MiXCR, one entry per CDR3 protein. The sample shows about 140,000 distinct CDR3 sequences, roughly 94% of them seen only once. From blood CD8+ and CD4+ T cells, the TCR beta chain was sequenced.

Source material: CD4+ T cells from PBMCs. V usage is TRBV5-1 and J usage is TRBJ1-2; the match to TRBD1 covers 7 bases. This clonotype originated in a human donor with Susac syndrome. CDR3 residues: CASNERGPGNYGYTF. The CDR3, as DNA: TGCGCCAGCAACGAGAGGGGGCCCGGCAACTATGGCTACACCTTC. Variable domain in full (rest from reference TRBV5-1 and TRBJ1-2): KAGVTQTPRYLIKTRGQQVTLSCSPISGHRSVSWYQQTPGQGLQFLFEYFSETQRNKGNFPGRFSGRQFSNSRSEMNVSTLELGDSALYLCASNERGPGNYGYTFGSGTRLTVV.